This T cell receptor (beta chain) was sequenced in a study of cytomegalovirus exposure and HLA in healthy donors. Whole-study context: As released early, the data held some 80 million unique TCRs from HLA-typed donors. Within the Caucasian-associated ancestry cluster were around four fifths of the approximately 400 genotyped donors.

PCR involved 60 Vbeta and 13 Jbeta primers. The repertoire was sequenced with immunoSEQ multiplex PCR; TCRdb's copy has only in-frame clones and lacks some. The repertoire holds 170,000 or so clones, almost 85% seen once, with around 5% in the top ten. Trimming took 6 bases from V and 4 from J, leaving 9 bases between them. This CDR3 is built from 13 residues. From germline, CDR1 is SGHTA and CDR2 FQGNSA. Study results and limitations: Later analysis associated a missense DCLRE1C variant with TCR beta V- and J-gene trimming.

With respect to this clone: Its antigen remains unknown.

Sequenced material: PBMCs. The receptor comes from a girl aged 5-17 years in good health and CMV-seropositive. The chain has TRBV7-2 and TRBJ2-2; TRBD2 might be the D (5 bases). The CDR3 nucleotides read TGTGCCAGCAGTACTAGTATCACCGGGGAGCTGTTTTTT. Translated: CASSTSITGELFF.